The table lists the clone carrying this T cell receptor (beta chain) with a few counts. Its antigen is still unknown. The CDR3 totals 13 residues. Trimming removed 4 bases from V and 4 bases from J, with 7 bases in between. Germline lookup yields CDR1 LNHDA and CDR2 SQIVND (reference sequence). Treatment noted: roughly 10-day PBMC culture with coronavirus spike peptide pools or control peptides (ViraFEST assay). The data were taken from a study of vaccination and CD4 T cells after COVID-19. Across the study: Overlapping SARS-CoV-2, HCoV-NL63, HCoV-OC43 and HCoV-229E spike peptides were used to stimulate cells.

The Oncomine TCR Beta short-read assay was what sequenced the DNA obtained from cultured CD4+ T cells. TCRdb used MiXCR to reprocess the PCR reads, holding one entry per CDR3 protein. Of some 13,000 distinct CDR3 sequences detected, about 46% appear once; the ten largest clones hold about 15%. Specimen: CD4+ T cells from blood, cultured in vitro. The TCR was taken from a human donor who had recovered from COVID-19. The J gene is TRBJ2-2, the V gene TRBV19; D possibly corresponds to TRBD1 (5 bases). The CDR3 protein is CASSTRGTGELFF. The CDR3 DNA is TGTGCCAGTAGTACTAGGGGCACCGGGGAGCTGTTTTTT.